This passage covers 26 T cell receptor beta chains from one sample sequenced in a study of blood T cells in healthy people across ages. Combining a sample-barcoded 5' primer with a J-beta primer mix, a second PCR ran for roughly 7 to 11 cycles. TCRdb reprocessed the 5' RACE reads via MiXCR and lists one record per CDR3 protein. The profile covers hundreds of thousands of distinct CDR3 sequences, with about 30% appearing a single time and 15% taken by the ten largest. The sequenced sample consisted of blood. Receptors were obtained from a woman at least 80 years old in good health.

With respect to this clonotype: Given a much more abundant clone one base away, this may be a read error. The chain joins TRBV11-2 to TRBJ1-2; D is uncertain. From germline, CDR1 is SGHAT and CDR2 FQNNGV. Trimming cost V 9 bases and J 8 bases, with 13 bases left between them. The CDR3 contains 11 residues. The CDR3 spells CARSPGRGYTF. The CDR3 DNA reads as TGTGCCAGAAGCCCCGGCCGGGGCTACACCTTC.

This clonotype has just a few counts. Here the CDR3 DNA reads TGTGCCAGCAGCGTAGGCCCTTTCCTCAATTCACCCCTCCACTTT. As protein: CASSVGPFLNSPLHF. The rearrangement uses TRBV9 and TRBJ1-6; D is unresolved. This CDR3 has 15 amino acids. The V end lost 0 bases, the J end lost 7 bases, and 11 bases lay between the germline ends. Germline V gene data show CDR1 as SGDLS and CDR2 as YYNGEE. Filled out from reference TRBV9 and TRBJ1-6, the complete variable domain reads DSGVTQTPKHLITATGQRVTLRCSPRSGDLSVYWYQQSLDQGLQFLIQYYNGEERAKGNILERFSAQQFPDLHSELNLSSLELGDSALYFCASSVGPFLNSPLHFGNGTRLTVT.

This clonotype was picked up a small number of times. The chain carries TRBV11-1 and TRBJ2-5, with D possibly TRBD1 on 6 matching bases. Germline lookup yields CDR1 SGHAT and CDR2 FQDESV (reference sequence). V lost 1 base, J lost 4 bases, and 19 bases lay in between. This CDR3 has 17 residues. DNA for the CDR3: TGTGCCAGCAGCTTAGAGGGATTCCGGACAGTGAGAGAGACCCAGTACTTC. Amino acids: CASSLEGFRTVRETQYF. Full variable domain (missing parts from reference TRBV11-1 and TRBJ2-5): EAEVAQSPRYKITEKSQAVAFWCDPISGHATLYWYRQILGQGPELLVQFQDESVVDDSQLPKDRFSAERLKGVDSTLKIQPAELGDSAMYLCASSLEGFRTVRETQYFGPGTRLLVL.

This clonotype showed up just once. At one of its ends the junction is not consistent with the germline gene, which may arise from a read error. CDR3 DNA: TGTGCCATCGGACGGCCTAATGGAAAACCGTTTTTT. This gives the protein CAIGRPNGKPFF. The V and J genes are TRBV10-3 and TRBJ1-4; D gene uncertain. Germline-derived CDR1 and CDR2 are ENHRY and SYGVKD. This CDR3 region has 12 residues.

This clonotype was picked up many times. The rearrangement joins TRBV5-4 to TRBJ2-1, with 7 bases lining up with TRBD2. The V gene's germline CDR1 is SGHNT and CDR2 YYREEE (reference sequence). CDR3 length: 16 amino acids. J was trimmed by 7 bases and V by 0 bases; bases with no gene match: 10. The CDR3 is CASSLGTSGVLNEQFF. CDR3 coding DNA: TGTGCCAGCAGCTTGGGGACCAGCGGGGTTTTAAATGAGCAGTTCTTC.

The chain has TRBV6-1 and TRBJ2-2; D perhaps matches TRBD1 (6 bases). The ends were cut back, 7 bases at V and 4 bases at J, with 16 bases in the middle. The CDR3 consists of 15 residues. Germline V gene lookup returns CDR1 MNHNS and CDR2 SASEGT. The CDR3 coding sequence is TGTGCCAGCACTCACATTACACAGGGCACCGGGGAGCTGTTTTTT. Translation: CASTHITQGTGELFF.

This clonotype has at least ten counts. The rearrangement joins TRBV29-1 to TRBJ2-7; TRBD1 agrees at 10 bases. J lost 3 bases, V lost 6 bases, and 8 bases had no gene match. This CDR3 has 14 residues. Germline V gene sequence: CDR1 SQVTM, CDR2 ANQGSEA. CDR3 amino acids: CSVLKDRGDYEQYF. DNA for the CDR3: TGCAGCGTACTGAAGGACAGGGGGGACTACGAGCAGTACTTC.

On this clonotype: A much larger clonotype is one base distant, so this may be a read error. The chain has TRBV29-1 and TRBJ2-7; 9 bases are shared with TRBD1. Trimming cost V 7 bases and J 5 bases; bases outside gene matches: 6. Germline V gene sequence: CDR1 SQVTM, CDR2 ANQGSEA. This CDR3 has 12 amino acids. Here the CDR3 DNA reads TGCAGCGGTGATCGGACAGGGGACGAGCAGTACTTC. Its translation: CSGDRTGDEQYF.

The chain recombines TRBV28 with TRBJ1-6; maybe TRBD1 (5 bases). This CDR3 spans 14 amino acids. Trimming took 5 bases from V and 6 from J, leaving 11 bases between them. The germline V gene has CDR1 MDHEN and CDR2 SYDVKM. CDR3 DNA sequence: TGTGCCAGCAGTAGGGGAATCCGTAATTCACCCCTCCACTTT. This translates into CASSRGIRNSPLHF.

This clonotype has ten or more counts. The chain carries TRBV3-1 and TRBJ2-5; 10 bases are shared with TRBD2. The V and J ends lost 3 bases and 5 bases, in that order; junction bases with no gene match: 9. This CDR3 has 16 amino acids. Germline V gene data show CDR1 as LGHDT and CDR2 as YNNKEL (reference sequence). CDR3 coding DNA: TGTGCCAGCAGCCAGTCCCATAGCGGGGGGACGGAGACCCAGTACTTC. Translated: CASSQSHSGGTETQYF.

This chain uses TRBV5-1 with TRBJ2-3; TRBD2 matches 10 bases. CDR1 is SGHRS and CDR2 is YFSETQ in the germline V gene. V lost 5 bases to trimming and J lost 6 bases; unmatched junction nucleotides: 6. The CDR3 runs 14 residues. The CDR3 region has the DNA TGCGCCAGCAGTCTAGCGGGGGAAGTGGATACGCAGTATTTT. Protein sequence: CASSLAGEVDTQYF.

This clonotype was seen ten or more times. The chain couples TRBV7-3 to TRBJ2-3; TRBD2 might be the D (6 bases). The CDR3 covers 14 residues. Germline V CDR1 and CDR2: SGHTA, FQGTGA. The V and J ends lost 3 bases and 5 bases respectively, with 12 bases between them. The CDR3 sequence: CASSFGGLRDTQYF. CDR3 DNA: TGTGCCAGCAGCTTCGGGGGATTGAGAGATACGCAGTATTTT.

This clonotype has more than one count but fewer than ten. The chain uses TRBV4-2 and TRBJ1-5; D perhaps matches TRBD1 (6 bases). The V end lost 0 bases, the J end lost 7 bases, and 16 bases lay between the germline ends. The CDR3 loop spans 16 amino acids. CDR1 is LGHNA and CDR2 is YNFKEQ in the germline V gene. CDR3 DNA: TGTGCCAGCAGCCAAGATGGGGGCGGGGGCGGGCAGCCCCAGCATTTT. Translation gives CASSQDGGGGGQPQHF.

Many counts were recorded for this clonotype. This sequence joins TRBV7-2 and TRBJ1-4, with D maybe TRBD1 (5 bases). The CDR3 length is 15 residues. Germline CDR1 SGHTA, CDR2 FQGNSA. Deletions cut 5 bases from V and 3 bases from J, with 13 bases between. CDR3 in amino acids: CASSRGGQANEKLFF. CDR3 DNA: TGTGCCAGCAGCCGTGGGGGTCAGGCTAATGAAAAACTGTTTTTT.

This clonotype was picked up many times. This chain joins TRBV7-9 and TRBJ2-7; a possible D gene is TRBD2 (5 bases). The V gene lost 5 bases and the J gene lost 1 base, with 12 bases spanning the gap. The CDR3 consists of 14 residues. The germline CDR1 and CDR2 sequences are SEHNR and FQNEAQ (reference sequence). CDR3 region: CASSAQRVSYEQYF. The DNA for the CDR3 is TGTGCCAGCAGCGCCCAGAGGGTGTCCTACGAGCAGTACTTC.

This rearrangement joins TRBV10-1 to TRBJ2-7; 8 bases map to TRBD1. The CDR3 is made up of 18 amino acids. Germline V gene data show CDR1 as WNHNN and CDR2 as SYGVQD (reference sequence). Trimming removed 5 bases from V and 1 base from J; junction bases left unmatched: 16. The CDR3 nucleotides are TGCGCCAGCAGTCCCGGTGGAGGACAGGGTCCATTATCCTACGAGCAGTACTTC. It is translated as CASSPGGGQGPLSYEQYF.

The genes are TRBV6-2 or TRBV6-3 and TRBJ2-3; D is uncertain. Trimming pared 6 bases from V and 2 bases from J, leaving 9 bases between. The CDR3 sequence is 13 residues long. The germline V gene encodes CDR1 MNHEY and CDR2 SVGEGT. The CDR3 here is CASRQTFTDTQYF. CDR3 in DNA: TGTGCCAGCAGACAGACATTCACAGATACGCAGTATTTT.

V gene TRBV20-1 combines with J gene TRBJ2-7; tentatively, D is TRBD2 (6 bases). This CDR3 region has 15 residues. Germline lookup yields CDR1 DFQATT and CDR2 SNEGSKA (reference sequence). V gave up 1 base and J gave up 0 bases, with 13 bases separating them. CDR3 residues: CSARVRDSYSYEQYF. As DNA, the CDR3 is TGCAGTGCTAGAGTACGGGACTCATACTCCTACGAGCAGTACTTC.

At least ten counts were recorded for this clonotype. This chain's CDR3 is CASSRSLSTDTQYF. The CDR3 DNA reads TGCGCCAGCAGCCGTAGTCTGAGCACAGATACGCAGTATTTT. The chain links TRBV4-1 to TRBJ2-3; the D is unclear. This CDR3 comprises 14 residues. The V end lost 4 bases, the J end lost 0 bases, and 8 bases lay between the germline ends. Germline V gives CDR1 MGHRA, CDR2 YSYEKL.

This clonotype was seen more than once but under ten times. The junction differs from germline at one of its ends, possibly a read error. The V gene is TRBV12-3 or TRBV12-4, the J gene TRBJ1-2; no clear D gene. This CDR3 has 12 amino acids. CDR3 sequence: CACSLVLGGYTF. In DNA form, the CDR3 reads TGTGCCTGCAGTTTAGTTCTAGGCGGCTACACCTTC.

The sample holds many counts of this clonotype. The chain has TRBV5-6 and TRBJ2-3, with 12 nucleotides matching TRBD2. The J segment lost 5 bases and the V segment lost 0 bases, leaving 13 bases of the junction unmatched. This CDR3 is built from 19 residues. Germline V gives CDR1 SGHDT, CDR2 YYEEEE. The CDR3 spells CASSLVLAGGSTWKDTQYF. The CDR3 coding sequence is TGTGCCAGCAGCTTGGTCCTAGCGGGGGGGTCGACGTGGAAAGATACGCAGTATTTT.

The V gene is TRBV6-2 or TRBV6-3, the J gene TRBJ2-7, with D perhaps TRBD2 (7 bases). CDR1 and CDR2 (germline): MNHEY, SVGEGT. V was shortened by 9 bases and J by 4 bases, with 19 bases between the two germline ends. This CDR3 is 14 amino acids long. The CDR3 bases are TGTGCCAGTCAGGGGCCCGGGGGGCCTTACGAGCAGTACTTC. Translated, it gives CASQGPGGPYEQYF.

This clonotype was found many times. The chain couples TRBV20-1 to TRBJ1-2; possibly TRBD1 for D (5 bases). With 4 bases removed from V and 8 bases from J, the gap between germline ends came to 14 bases. Germline V gives CDR1 DFQATT, CDR2 SNEGSKA (reference sequence). This CDR3 spans 12 amino acids. The CDR3 spells CSANPGDRGYTF. CDR3 in DNA: TGCAGTGCTAACCCGGGGGACCGCGGCTACACCTTC.

This clonotype came up many times. This sequence may be a read error, since a much larger clone differs from it by one base. The CDR3 region has the DNA TGCGCCAGCAGCTTGGTAGGGGCAGCGTACAATGAGCAGTACTTC. It yields the protein CASSLVGAAYNEQYF. V and J are TRBV5-1 and TRBJ2-7; D may be TRBD1 (5 bases). V lost 0 bases, J lost 7 bases, and 17 bases lay in between. Germline V lookup: CDR1 SGHRS, CDR2 YFSETQ. The CDR3 is 15 residues long.

This clonotype was picked up many times. The V gene is TRBV20-1, the J gene TRBJ2-5; 8 nucleotides align to TRBD1. V lost 6 bases, J lost 4 bases, and 7 bases stayed unmatched. Germline CDR1 and CDR2: DFQATT and SNEGSKA (reference sequence). There are 13 residues in the CDR3. CDR3 DNA: TGCAGTGCGCTGGGAGGACAGGGAGAGACCCAGTACTTC. Its protein product is CSALGGQGETQYF.

In this sample, this clonotype turned up many times. Since a much larger clone is just one base distant, this may be a read error. This rearrangement joins TRBV29-1 to TRBJ2-6; TRBD1 might be the D (6 bases). This CDR3 comprises 15 residues. CDR1 SQVTM and CDR2 ANQGSEA come from the germline V gene. The CDR3 nucleotides read TGCAGCGCCACAACAGGGATCTCTGGGGCCAACGTCCGGACTTTC. The encoded protein is CSATTGISGANVRTF.